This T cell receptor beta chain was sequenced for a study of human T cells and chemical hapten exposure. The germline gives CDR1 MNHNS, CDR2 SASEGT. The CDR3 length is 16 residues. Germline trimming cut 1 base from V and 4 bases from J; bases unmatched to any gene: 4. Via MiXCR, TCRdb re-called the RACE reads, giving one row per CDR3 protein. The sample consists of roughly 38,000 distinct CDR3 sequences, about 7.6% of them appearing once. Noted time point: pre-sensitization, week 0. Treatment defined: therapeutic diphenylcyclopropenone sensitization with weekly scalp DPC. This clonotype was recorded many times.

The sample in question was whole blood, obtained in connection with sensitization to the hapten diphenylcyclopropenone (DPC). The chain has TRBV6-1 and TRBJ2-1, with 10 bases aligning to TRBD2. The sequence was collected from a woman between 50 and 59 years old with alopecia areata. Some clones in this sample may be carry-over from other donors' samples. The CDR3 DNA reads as TGTGCCAGCAGTGAAGAAGCGGGAGGGGCATACAATGAGCAGTTCTTC. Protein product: CASSEEAGGAYNEQFF.